This entry concerns a single T cell receptor (beta chain). Authors' processing steps: The assay estimated nucleated cells by amplifying reference gene primers. The protocol was immunoSEQ multiplex PCR, while the TCRdb copy is restricted to in-frame clones and leaves out a portion. V and J calls and clone size are copied from that table; D and trimming were computed from the DNA. The repertoire has a few hundred thousand clones, 70% to 90% of them found once; the top ten carry approximately 4%. Grouping used clinical history reported by participants in a survey and questionnaire. Donors of Cohort 3 who recovered were those that had two negative PCRs, clearance, or symptom resolution. This entry is derived from a study of blood T cell repertoires in COVID-19. Study at large: The United States, Italy and Spain were the sources of the acute and convalescent COVID-19 samples.

The V gene lost 6 bases and the J gene lost 4 bases, with 15 bases spanning the gap. The CDR3 consists of 14 residues. The clonotype comes from a woman aged 30 to 39 who had recovered from COVID-19. The sequenced material came from PBMCs or T cells enriched from blood (not recorded which). The chain is built from TRBV23-1 and TRBJ1-1; TRBD1 might be the D (5 bases). TRBV23-1 is placed among ORFs of uncertain function. The CDR3 protein is CASRPPGGSTEAFF. CDR3 in DNA: TGCGCCAGCAGACCTCCCGGGGGTTCCACTGAAGCTTTCTTT.